A single sample gave rise to the 6 T cell receptor beta chains below, sequenced in a study of CD8 T cells in Susac syndrome. An input of about 0.45 to 1 ug of RNA was subjected to reverse transcription using random hexamers. Using its own MiXCR run on the immunoSEQ multiplex PCR reads, TCRdb lists one record per CDR3 protein. This table holds some 180,000 distinct CDR3 sequences, just under 95% found once. Sequencing input: CD4+ T cells from PBMCs. The receptor set was obtained from a human donor with Susac syndrome.

This clonotype came up once. V usage is TRBV9 and J usage is TRBJ1-1; D gene uncertain. V lost 0 bases and J lost 0, with 6 bases in between. This CDR3 comprises 14 residues. Germline lookup yields CDR1 SGDLS and CDR2 YYNGEE. The CDR3 region has the DNA TGTGCCAGCAGCGTAGCTTCGCTGAACACTGAAGCTTTCTTT. The encoded protein is CASSVASLNTEAFF.

This clonotype has only one observation. The gene calls are TRBV11-3 and TRBJ1-2; maybe TRBD1 (5 bases). The CDR3 extends over 11 amino acids. CDR1 and CDR2 from the germline V gene are SGHNT and YENEEA. Trimming took 7 bases from V and 8 from J, leaving 11 bases between them. In DNA, the CDR3 is TGTGCCAGCACCCTGCAGGGCGGCTACACCTTC. Translated: CASTLQGGYTF.

V usage is TRBV9 and J usage is TRBJ1-2, with TRBD1 identical over 7 bases. The length of the CDR3 is 14 residues. The V gene end was trimmed by 0 bases and the J gene end by 4 bases; junction bases not matched to a gene: 3. CDR1 and CDR2 from the germline V gene are SGDLS and YYNGEE. This CDR3 reads CASSVGQGAYGYTF. For the CDR3, the DNA is TGTGCCAGCAGCGTAGGACAGGGAGCCTATGGCTACACCTTC.

The genes are TRBV20-1 and TRBJ2-7; tentatively, D is TRBD2 (6 bases). Trimming cost V 5 bases and J 3 bases, with 14 bases left between them. The CDR3 totals 13 residues. CDR1 DFQATT and CDR2 SNEGSKA come from the germline V gene (reference sequence). The CDR3 nucleotides read TGCAGTGCTCCCGGGACTCCGGGCTACGAGCAGTACTTC. Translating it yields CSAPGTPGYEQYF.

The CDR3 DNA sequence: TGCAGTGCTCAGAAGGGTGGGAATGAGCAGTTCTTC. This translates into CSAQKGGNEQFF. V usage is TRBV20-1 and J usage is TRBJ2-1; D not resolved. Looked up from germline, CDR1 is DFQATT and CDR2 is SNEGSKA (reference sequence). Trimming stripped 5 bases from V and 7 bases from J, with 12 bases between. This CDR3 has 12 residues.

This chain uses TRBV28 with TRBJ2-1, with 11 bases aligning to TRBD2. Trimming took 4 bases from V and 4 from J; bases not matched to a gene: 9. The CDR3 extends over 17 amino acids. Looked up from germline, CDR1 is MDHEN and CDR2 is SYDVKM. The CDR3 coding sequence is TGTGCCAGCAGTTCCCGACTAGCGGGGCTCTCATACAATGAGCAGTTCTTC. This sequence encodes CASSSRLAGLSYNEQFF.